This T cell receptor beta chain was sequenced for a study of T-cell memory formation after mild COVID-19. TCRdb reprocessed the 5' RACE reads via MiXCR and lists one record per CDR3 protein. This repertoire shows approximately 5,000 distinct CDR3 sequences, around a quarter found once; its top ten account for around 2.2%. V lost 3 bases and J 6 bases, leaving 24 bases between the germline ends. The CDR3 contains 17 residues. CDR1 LGHNA and CDR2 YSLEER come from the germline V gene. This clonotype is labeled medium-sized (0.01 to 0.1%). The chain recombines TRBV4-3 with TRBJ2-7; tentative D call: TRBD1 (5 bases). The specimen was PBMCs or a T cell subset sorted from them (not recorded which). This TCR was sampled from an adult who had mild COVID-19 (a few samples of this study predate the infection). Cell type and time point are not known. CDR3 amino acids: CASSQNYGAGPGSEQYF. CDR3 sequence (DNA): TGCGCCAGCAGCCAGAACTATGGGGCCGGACCAGGCTCCGAGCAGTACTTC.